This entry lists 14 T cell receptor beta chains sequenced from one sample in a study of blood T cell repertoires in COVID-19 (dated by TCRdb to the early 2020s). Libraries were constructed by the immunoSEQ multiplex PCR assay. Imported from immuneACCESS, the table was reduced by TCRdb to in-frame sequences with V and J called. These copies leave out some clones; in studies compared against another copy, an unresolved V gene accounts for under half, and the cause of the remainder is not known. The sample yields some 120,000 clones; 92% were counted once. Jointly, the top ten make up roughly 2% of the sample. The sequencing input was peripheral blood. These TCRs come from a man aged 50-59 years with COVID-19, enrolled during active disease.

The rearrangement joins TRBV19 to TRBJ2-2; 9 nucleotides match TRBD1. The CDR3 is 17 residues long. Germline CDR1 and CDR2: LNHDA and SQIVND (reference sequence). Losses at the gene ends were 3 bases for V and 4 bases for J; bases not matched to a gene: 9. Here the CDR3 reads CASSMETGTGSTGELFF. For the CDR3, the DNA is TGTGCCAGTAGTATGGAGACCGGGACAGGGTCCACCGGGGAGCTGTTTTTT.

The gene calls are TRBV10-3 and TRBJ1-4, with a tentative D call TRBD1 (6 bases). The CDR3 contains 17 residues. V was clipped by 2 bases and J by 3 bases, with 16 bases between them. Germline CDR1 is ENHRY and CDR2 is SYGVKD. CDR3 protein: CAISEQGYGASNEKLFF. The CDR3 bases are TGTGCCATCAGTGAGCAGGGGTACGGTGCATCTAATGAAAAACTGTTTTTT.

The chain uses TRBV11-2 and TRBJ2-7; no definite D call. Germline V gene sequence: CDR1 SGHAT, CDR2 FQNNGV. Deletions cut 3 bases from V and 3 bases from J, with 9 bases between. The length of the CDR3 is 13 residues. DNA for the CDR3: TGTGCCAGCAGCTTGGGCTGGTACTACGAGCAGTACGTC. This encodes CASSLGWYYEQYV.

This clone was picked up one time. This chain connects TRBV27 to TRBJ1-2; 8 nucleotides line up with TRBD1. Germline assignment: CDR1 MNHEY and CDR2 SMNVEV (reference sequence). The CDR3 consists of 15 residues. Germline trimming cut 3 bases from V and 8 bases from J; bases unmatched to any gene: 11. The CDR3 DNA is TGTGCCAGCAGTTTGGTCCAGACAGGGGTCGGGGGCTACACCTTC. The encoded protein is CASSLVQTGVGGYTF.

The rearrangement links TRBV7-8 to TRBJ1-4, with 7 bases identical to TRBD1. The CDR3 loop spans 15 amino acids. Germline loops: CDR1 SGHVS, CDR2 FQNEAQ. The ends lost 5 bases at V and 3 bases at J; junction bases unmatched: 6. CDR3 nucleotide sequence: TGTGCCAGCAGCCCACCGGGACAGCCTAATGAAAAACTGTTTTTT. Translating it yields CASSPPGQPNEKLFF.

The rearrangement uses TRBV12-3 or TRBV12-4 and TRBJ2-1; D may be TRBD2 (6 bases). This CDR3 region has 12 residues. V gave up 5 bases and J gave up 8 bases, with 10 bases separating them. The CDR3 spells CASSRDWHEQFF. The CDR3 DNA reads as TGTGCCAGCAGTCGGGACTGGCATGAGCAGTTCTTC.

The chain uses TRBV9 and TRBJ1-1; D unclear. This CDR3 is built from 14 residues. The V gene's germline CDR1 is SGDLS and CDR2 YYNGEE. Deletions cut 3 bases from V and 5 bases from J, with 14 bases between. The CDR3 reads CASSADVEATEAFF. As DNA, the CDR3 is TGTGCCAGCAGCGCGGATGTGGAGGCAACTGAAGCTTTCTTT.

The chain's CDR3 is CASRPDRPSGNTIYF. The CDR3 region has the DNA TGTGCCAGCAGGCCGGACAGGCCCTCTGGAAACACCATATATTTT. V usage is TRBV28 and J usage is TRBJ1-3; the match to TRBD1 covers 7 bases. V shed 6 bases and J 0 bases; nucleotides not matched to a gene: 5. The CDR3 length is 15 residues. CDR1 is MDHEN, CDR2 SYDVKM, per germline.

The V gene is TRBV11-2, the J gene TRBJ1-4; tentatively, D is TRBD1 (6 bases). The V and J ends lost 1 base and 7 bases respectively, with 13 bases between them. The CDR3 runs 15 residues. Germline V gives CDR1 SGHAT, CDR2 FQNNGV. CDR3 residues: CASSLVAGATEKLFF. CDR3 bases: TGTGCCAGCAGCTTAGTTGCAGGGGCGACTGAAAAACTGTTTTTT.

The chain recombines TRBV19 with TRBJ1-4, with D tentatively TRBD1 (5 bases). In germline, CDR1 is LNHDA, CDR2 SQIVND (reference sequence). Trimming cost V 3 bases and J 8 bases, with 13 bases left between them. There are 14 residues in the CDR3. CDR3 in DNA: TGTGCCAGTAGTATCCCAGGGAAGAGAGAAAAACTGTTTTTT. Its protein is CASSIPGKREKLFF.

This clone showed up just once. CDR3 in amino acids: CASSETGGMGEQFF. DNA of the CDR3: TGTGCCAGCAGTGAGACGGGAGGAATGGGTGAGCAGTTCTTC. The chain has TRBV25-1 and TRBJ2-1; 7 bases fit TRBD2. The ends lost 3 bases at V and 9 bases at J; junction bases unmatched: 8. The CDR3 covers 14 residues. Germline V CDR1 and CDR2: MGHDK, SYGVNS.

V and J are TRBV19 and TRBJ1-2; no reliable D call. Germline lookup yields CDR1 LNHDA and CDR2 SQIVND (reference sequence). CDR3 size: 15 residues. Deletions cut 7 bases from V and 8 bases from J, with 23 bases between. Here the CDR3 reads CASKWRNFEWRGYTF. In DNA, the CDR3 is TGTGCCAGTAAATGGAGAAATTTTGAGTGGAGGGGCTACACCTTC.

V is TRBV7-2 and J is TRBJ2-2, with D possibly being TRBD1 (5 bases). V was cut by 2 bases and J by 2 bases, with 12 bases left in between. Looked up from germline, CDR1 is SGHTA and CDR2 is FQGNSA. This CDR3 is built from 16 residues. The CDR3 nucleotides are TGTGCCAGCAGCTTATGGGTCAGGGCCAACACCGGGGAGCTGTTTTTT. This codes for CASSLWVRANTGELFF.

The CDR3 DNA sequence: TGTGCCAGCTCACCACTACAGGGTGGGGACACTGAAGCTTTCTTT. This translates into CASSPLQGGDTEAFF. The chain is built from TRBV18 and TRBJ1-1; maybe TRBD1 (6 bases). Between the trimmed V and J ends, which lost 1 base and 3 bases, there was a span of 12 bases. CDR3 length: 15 amino acids. Per the germline V gene, CDR1 is KGHSH and CDR2 is LQKENI.